Presented here are 25 T cell receptor beta chains from one specimen sequenced in a study of T cell responses to AZD1222 COVID-19 vaccine. Only in-frame clones appear in the TCRdb table, and some are missing; sequencing was by immunoSEQ multiplex PCR. This table has around 130,000 clones, roughly nine tenths appearing once. The input for sequencing was peripheral blood, taken 28 days after the second AZD1222 dose. All receptors derive from an adult who received the AZD1222 COVID-19 vaccine.

The V and J genes are TRBV30 and TRBJ1-6; D not resolved. Germline V lookup: CDR1 GTSNPN, CDR2 SVGIG (reference sequence). The CDR3 totals 13 residues. V was clipped by 6 bases and J by 1 base, with 7 bases between them. The CDR3 loop reads CACGISYNSPLHF. The CDR3 DNA sequence: TGTGCCTGCGGCATTTCCTATAATTCACCCCTCCACTTT.

The chain combines TRBV15 with TRBJ2-4, with unresolved D. CDR3 length: 16 residues. Trimming cost V 0 bases and J 0 bases, with 9 bases left between them. Per germline, CDR1 LNHNV and CDR2 YYDKDF (reference sequence). The DNA of the CDR3 is TGTGCCACCAGCAGAGAAGCCCGACTAGCCAAAAACATTCAGTACTTC. Translating it yields CATSREARLAKNIQYF.

V and J are TRBV19 and TRBJ2-2; 10 bases agree with TRBD2. Germline V gives CDR1 LNHDA, CDR2 SQIVND (reference sequence). CDR3 length equals 16 residues. V lost 7 bases and J lost 0; bases outside the gene matches: 5. CDR3: CASKASGGPNTGELFF. The CDR3 nucleotides are TGTGCCAGTAAGGCTAGCGGGGGCCCGAACACCGGGGAGCTGTTTTTT. The full variable domain, completed using reference TRBV19 and TRBJ2-2, is DGGITQSPKYLFRKEGQNVTLSCEQNLNHDAMYWYRQDPGQGLRLIYYSQIVNDFQKGDIAEGYSVSREKKESFPLTVTSAQKNPTAFYLCASKASGGPNTGELFFGEGSRLTVL.

This clone appeared once. The chain links TRBV9 to TRBJ1-2; TRBD1 matches 7 bases. This CDR3 is built from 14 residues. Looked up from germline, CDR1 is SGDLS and CDR2 is YYNGEE. With V trimmed by 2 bases and J by 2 bases, 3 bases remained unmatched. The CDR3 sequence is CASSVSTGNYGYTF. In nucleotides, the CDR3 is TGTGCCAGCAGCGTGTCGACAGGGAACTATGGCTACACCTTC.

This rearrangement joins TRBV7-9 to TRBJ2-3, with TRBD2 matching over 11 bases. The ends lost 6 bases at V and 5 bases at J; junction bases unmatched: 13. This CDR3 spans 17 amino acids. Germline assignment: CDR1 SEHNR and CDR2 FQNEAQ (reference sequence). For the CDR3, the DNA is TGTGCCAGCAGACCCGGGGTAGCGGGGGGGCAACAAGATACGCAGTATTTT. It yields the protein CASRPGVAGGQQDTQYF.

The V and J genes are TRBV7-2 and TRBJ1-2; TRBD1 matches 9 bases. The germline gives CDR1 SGHTA, CDR2 FQGNSA. Losses at the gene ends were 5 bases for V and 6 bases for J; bases not matched to a gene: 10. The CDR3 is 15 residues long. Written as DNA, the CDR3 is TGTGCCAGCAGCCCCTCAGGGACAGGGTGGGATGGCTACACCTTC. As protein: CASSPSGTGWDGYTF. Based on the CDR3 plus reference TRBV7-2 and TRBJ1-2, the full variable domain is GAGVSQSPSNKVTEKGKDVELRCDPISGHTALYWYRQSLGQGLEFLIYFQGNSAPDKSGLPSDRFSAERTGGSVSTLTIQRTQQEDSAVYLCASSPSGTGWDGYTFGSGTRLTVV.

There are a few counts of this clone. V is TRBV7-8 and J is TRBJ1-5, with a weak D call TRBD1 (6 bases). This CDR3 has 17 amino acids. The ends were cut back, 1 base at V and 7 bases at J, with 20 bases in the middle. Germline lookup yields CDR1 SGHVS and CDR2 FQNEAQ. In nucleotides, the CDR3 is TGTGCCAGCAGCTTAGGAAGACAGGTATTAGGTAACCAGCCCCAGCATTTT. Residues: CASSLGRQVLGNQPQHF.

V gene TRBV5-6 combines with J gene TRBJ2-7; TRBD1 is a possible D gene (5 bases). Germline CDR1 SGHDT, CDR2 YYEEEE. V lost 2 bases to trimming and J lost 5 bases, with 5 bases between them. The CDR3 has 11 residues. The CDR3 sequence: CASSLGDEQYF. The CDR3 DNA is TGTGCCAGCAGCTTAGGGGACGAGCAGTACTTC. The whole variable domain, filled in from reference TRBV5-6 and TRBJ2-7, reads DAGVTQSPTHLIKTRGQQVTLRCSPKSGHDTVSWYQQALGQGPQFIFQYYEEEERQRGNFPDRFSGHQFPNYSSELNVNALLLGDSALYLCASSLGDEQYFGPGTRLTVT.

This chain joins TRBV7-6 and TRBJ2-5, with D tentatively TRBD1 or TRBD2 (5 bases each). The germline V gene encodes CDR1 SGHVS and CDR2 FNYEAQ. V gave up 5 bases and J gave up 5 bases, with 9 bases separating them. The CDR3 extends over 12 amino acids. The CDR3 DNA is TGTGCCAGCAGCGGGACGGGGGAGACCCAGTACTTC. This encodes CASSGTGETQYF.

This clone was detected only once. The chain recombines TRBV10-1 with TRBJ2-3; 8 nucleotides match TRBD2. This CDR3 is built from 16 residues. Unmatched junction bases numbered 14, after V lost 6 bases and J lost 6 bases. CDR1 and CDR2 from the germline V gene are WNHNN and SYGVQD (reference sequence). The CDR3, as DNA: TGCGCCAGCAGCCGCACCAAGCGGGGGACCGGCGATACGCAGTATTTT. Residues: CASSRTKRGTGDTQYF.

This chain connects TRBV5-1 to TRBJ1-2; D remains ambiguous. V lost 3 bases to trimming and J lost 7 bases, with 16 bases between them. The CDR3 sequence is 14 residues long. Germline CDR1 and CDR2: SGHRS and YFSETQ. CDR3 sequence (DNA): TGCGCCAGCAGCTCGGACGGGCCCCTGGGTGGCTACACCTTC. The encoded protein is CASSSDGPLGGYTF.

The CDR3 nucleotides read TGTGCCAGCAGTTTAGGGTGGGATGGTGAAGCTTTCTTT. The encoded protein is CASSLGWDGEAFF. This chain connects TRBV27 to TRBJ1-1; unclear D gene. CDR1 is MNHEY, CDR2 SMNVEV, per germline (reference sequence). CDR3 size: 13 residues. The V end was cut by 2 bases, the J end by 7 bases, with 11 bases between.

The DNA of the CDR3 is TGTGCCAGCATCCGCCCCGGGACAGGGGGAAACTATGGCTACACCTTC. Its protein is CASIRPGTGGNYGYTF. This chain connects TRBV6-6 to TRBJ1-2, with TRBD1 matching 11 bases. Germline V gene lookup returns CDR1 MNHNY and CDR2 SVGAGI (reference sequence). CDR3 length: 16 residues. Trimming at V came to 7 bases and at J to 2 bases, leaving 9 bases not matched to a gene.

This clone is judged medium-sized. The gene calls are TRBV28 and TRBJ2-1; 7 bases are a match to TRBD2. The V gene end was trimmed by 8 bases and the J gene end by 0 bases; junction bases not matched to a gene: 7. The CDR3 extends over 15 amino acids. The germline V gene has CDR1 MDHEN and CDR2 SYDVKM. The CDR3 loop is CASGTAGISYNEQFF. The CDR3 DNA is TGTGCCAGCGGAACAGCGGGGATCTCCTACAATGAGCAGTTCTTC.

The rearrangement uses TRBV7-9 and TRBJ1-1, with D possibly TRBD1 on 6 matching bases. V lost 1 base, J lost 3 bases, and 12 bases lay in between. CDR3 length: 15 amino acids. The germline gives CDR1 SEHNR, CDR2 FQNEAQ (reference sequence). The CDR3 is CASSLVGQLHTEAFF. Here the CDR3 DNA reads TGTGCCAGCAGCTTAGTAGGACAGCTTCACACTGAAGCTTTCTTT.

This clone appeared a single time. Other DNA variants within this sample encode the same CDR3. The chain employs TRBV18 and TRBJ2-5, with D perhaps matching TRBD1 or TRBD2 (5 bases each). The germline gives CDR1 KGHSH, CDR2 LQKENI. The ends were cut back, 3 bases at V and 5 bases at J, with 10 bases in the middle. CDR3 length: 13 residues. CDR3 in amino acids: CASSPGVGETQYF. In nucleotides, the CDR3 is TGTGCCAGCTCACCGGGGGTCGGGGAGACCCAGTACTTC. Looking up the rest from reference TRBV18 and TRBJ2-5 gives the full variable domain: NAGVMQNPRHLVRRRGQEARLRCSPMKGHSHVYWYRQLPEEGLKFMVYLQKENIIDESGMPKERFSAEFPKEGPSILRIQQVVRGDSAAYFCASSPGVGETQYFGPGTRLLVL.

The J gene is TRBJ1-2, the V gene TRBV7-9; 7 bases align to TRBD1. The germline V gene encodes CDR1 SEHNR and CDR2 FQNEAQ (reference sequence). Trimming took 5 bases from V and 6 from J; bases not matched to a gene: 12. This CDR3 is built from 15 residues. This CDR3 reads CASSPTGVYGDGYTF. The CDR3 DNA reads TGTGCCAGCAGCCCAACAGGGGTTTATGGGGATGGCTACACCTTC.

This sequence joins TRBV7-6 and TRBJ2-3, with 12 bases matching TRBD2. CDR3 length: 17 amino acids. The V gene end was trimmed by 4 bases and the J gene end by 0 bases; junction bases not matched to a gene: 5. The V gene's germline CDR1 is SGHVS and CDR2 FNYEAQ. The CDR3 spells CASSSLAGGTSTDTQYF. In DNA form, the CDR3 reads TGTGCCAGCAGCTCTCTAGCGGGGGGGACTAGCACAGATACGCAGTATTTT.

CDR3: CASSISTSNQPQHF. The CDR3 region has the DNA TGTGCCAGTAGTATATCTACCAGCAATCAGCCCCAGCATTTT. This rearrangement joins TRBV19 to TRBJ1-5; no clear D. This CDR3 has 14 amino acids. The germline V gene has CDR1 LNHDA and CDR2 SQIVND (reference sequence). Trimming shortened V by 2 bases and J by 1 base, and 6 bases separated the two germline ends.

The gene calls are TRBV6-5 and TRBJ1-4, with D hard to call. The CDR3 contains 14 residues. The germline V gene encodes CDR1 MNHEY and CDR2 SVGAGI. V gave up 7 bases and J gave up 7 bases, with 16 bases separating them. The CDR3 DNA reads TGTGCCAGCACCCAGCTAGGGTTCGGTGAAAAACTGTTTTTT. It yields the protein CASTQLGFGEKLFF.

This sequence joins TRBV18 and TRBJ1-5; the match to TRBD1 covers 12 bases. This CDR3 has 15 amino acids. CDR1 is KGHSH, CDR2 LQKENI, per germline. The junction had 12 bases not matched to a gene; V was cut back by 11 bases and J by 7 bases. CDR3 sequence (DNA): TGTGCCGGAGGGACAGGGGGCGTCTCGAGCCAGCCCCAGCATTTT. Encoded protein: CAGGTGGVSSQPQHF.

This chain uses TRBV4-3 with TRBJ1-4; a possible D gene is TRBD1 (6 bases). V was clipped by 0 bases and J by 6 bases, with 11 bases between them. Germline values: CDR1 LGHNA, CDR2 YSLEER. This CDR3 spans 15 amino acids. The CDR3 is CASSQDRGRDEKLFF. CDR3 DNA: TGCGCCAGCAGCCAAGATCGGGGGCGGGATGAAAAACTGTTTTTT.

The chain employs TRBV6-4 and TRBJ2-3, with a possible D match to TRBD2 (7 bases). V shed 2 bases and J shed 0 bases, with 9 bases lying between them. Looked up from germline, CDR1 is MRHNA and CDR2 is SNTAGT. The CDR3 is made up of 15 amino acids. This chain's CDR3 is CASSDGGASTDTQYF. The CDR3 bases are TGTGCCAGCAGTGACGGGGGGGCTAGCACAGATACGCAGTATTTT.

This chain uses TRBV7-8 with TRBJ1-2; D is ambiguous. This CDR3 is built from 13 residues. CDR1 and CDR2 (germline): SGHVS, FQNEAQ. Trimming stripped 5 bases from V and 3 bases from J, with 10 bases between. This chain's CDR3 is CASSLTEDYGYTF. DNA for the CDR3: TGTGCCAGCAGCCTGACCGAGGACTATGGCTACACCTTC.

The V and J genes are TRBV27 and TRBJ1-5, with D hard to call. The CDR3 extends over 14 amino acids. V lost 2 bases to trimming and J lost 2 bases, with 7 bases between them. CDR1 and CDR2 (germline): MNHEY, SMNVEV (reference sequence). CDR3 DNA sequence: TGTGCCAGCAGTTTACGAGGTGGCAATCAGCCCCAGCATTTT. As protein: CASSLRGGNQPQHF.